This record concerns one T cell receptor (beta chain) sequence. Its antigen remains unidentified. The sample comes from a study of T-cell reconstitution after alpha-beta-depleted transplantation in children. Findings and limits, study-wide: Newly made T cells mostly supplied T-cell counts and diversity one year after transplant. Two months or so post-transplant, alpha-beta T cells reportedly derived from several hundred expanded graft clones.

A library of TCRbeta sequences, prepared with unique molecular identifiers, was generated. TCRdb passed the PCR reads through MiXCR, listing each CDR3 protein once. This table has a few hundred thousand distinct CDR3 sequences, roughly 30% appearing once. Trimming shortened V by 0 bases and J by 10 bases, and 13 bases separated the two germline ends. The CDR3 has 14 amino acids. The V gene's germline CDR1 is LGHNA and CDR2 YNFKEQ. The TCR sequence derives from a boy in the first two years of life with Wiskott-Aldrich syndrome, due to receive a stem cell transplant. The sample in question was PBMCs, obtained before TCRalphabeta/CD19-depleted stem cell transplant. The chain joins TRBV4-2 to TRBJ2-1; D might be TRBD2 (5 bases). The CDR3 DNA reads as TGTGCCAGCAGCCAAGATAGCGTGGCTCCGGAGCAGTTCTTC. Its protein is CASSQDSVAPEQFF.